The entry that follows covers one T cell receptor beta chain sequence. These data come from a study of blood T cell repertoires in COVID-19. The overall study: Acute-phase and convalescent COVID-19 samples originated in the United States, Italy and Spain.

Patients in Seattle were enrolled during active infection, then followed longitudinally. Generated by immunoSEQ multiplex PCR, the TCRdb table keeps only in-frame clones and is missing some. The top ten hold around 3% of the sample, which has roughly 340,000 clones, 80% to 90% seen once. The CDR3 loop spans 14 amino acids. Germline V gene sequence: CDR1 SGDLS, CDR2 YYNGEE. V lost 4 bases and J lost 4, with 14 bases in between. The source is a woman in her thirties with COVID-19, enrolled during active disease. The chain links TRBV9 to TRBJ1-1; D gene uncertain. The sequenced material came from peripheral blood. The CDR3 coding sequence is TGTGCCAGCAGCTCCAGGACTCTGAGCACTGAAGCTTTCTTT. Protein sequence: CASSSRTLSTEAFF.